This entry lists 32 T cell receptor beta chains sequenced from one sample in a study of shared clonotypes between healthy human individuals. TCRdb's table, derived via immunoSEQ multiplex PCR, lists solely in-frame clones and lacks some. The table includes more than 850,000 clones, around three quarters detected once. Sequenced sample: memory CD4+ T cells from PBMCs. Subset of the sample: CD45RA-negative fraction. The source is a man aged 18 to 29 in good health. Some clones in this sample may be carry-over from other donors' samples.

The chain is built from TRBV5-1 and TRBJ1-2; TRBD1 matches at 7 bases. The germline V gene has CDR1 SGHRS and CDR2 YFSETQ. This CDR3 has 16 amino acids. Trimming removed 2 bases from V and 7 bases from J; junction bases left unmatched: 14. The CDR3 loop is CASSFSLPLTGTGYTF. The CDR3 coding sequence is TGCGCCAGCAGCTTTTCCTTACCCCTGACAGGGACTGGCTACACCTTC.

In its sample, this clone was seen many times. This chain's CDR3 is CSVGPHSTSTDTQYF. CDR3 DNA sequence: TGCAGCGTTGGCCCTCACTCGACTAGCACAGATACGCAGTATTTT. This rearrangement joins TRBV29-1 to TRBJ2-3; D not certain. The CDR3 runs 15 residues. CDR1 is SQVTM, CDR2 ANQGSEA, per germline. The ends were cut back, 4 bases at V and 0 bases at J, with 14 bases in the middle.

The chain couples TRBV2 to TRBJ2-3; 12 nucleotides line up with TRBD2. The CDR3 spans 16 residues. In germline, CDR1 is SNHLY, CDR2 FYNNEI. The V and J ends lost 5 bases and 4 bases, in that order; junction bases with no gene match: 7. CDR3 region: CASSRLAGALSDTQYF. Here the CDR3 DNA reads TGTGCCAGCAGTAGACTAGCGGGAGCTCTATCAGATACGCAGTATTTT.

The genes are TRBV6-5 and TRBJ1-1; 9 bases line up with TRBD1. The CDR3 has 11 amino acids. V lost 6 bases and J lost 7; bases outside the gene matches: 0. Germline V gene data show CDR1 as MNHEY and CDR2 as SVGAGI. The CDR3 region is CASRDRGEAFF. In DNA form, the CDR3 reads TGTGCCAGCAGGGACAGGGGTGAAGCTTTCTTT.

The CDR3 loop reads CASSQDRGGLNTGELFF. For the CDR3, the DNA is TGTGCCAGCAGCCAAGATCGAGGCGGCCTGAACACCGGGGAGCTGTTTTTT. The V call is TRBV14, the J call TRBJ2-2; D gene unclear. Germline CDR1 and CDR2: SGHDN and FVKESK. The CDR3 has 17 residues. V was cut by 0 bases and J by 1 base, with 12 bases left in between.

The table lists this clone with a few counts. The chain links TRBV9 to TRBJ1-1; TRBD1 matches 7 bases. This CDR3 is 16 amino acids long. The V gene end was trimmed by 0 bases and the J gene end by 3 bases; junction bases not matched to a gene: 8. Germline V lookup: CDR1 SGDLS, CDR2 YYNGEE. The CDR3 loop is CASSVEAGGFDTEAFF. The CDR3, as DNA: TGTGCCAGCAGCGTAGAGGCAGGGGGTTTCGACACTGAAGCTTTCTTT.

The chain uses TRBV4-3 and TRBJ2-3; D gene unclear. The CDR3 loop spans 13 amino acids. Per the germline V gene, CDR1 is LGHNA and CDR2 is YSLEER. The V end was cut by 3 bases, the J end by 4 bases, with 8 bases between. The CDR3 region is CASSQLGADTQYF. CDR3 DNA sequence: TGCGCCAGCAGCCAGTTGGGCGCAGATACGCAGTATTTT.

About this clone itself: Other DNA sequences in this specimen translate into the identical CDR3. This chain connects TRBV9 to TRBJ1-2; possible D gene TRBD1, 6 bases. V lost 7 bases, J lost 2 bases, and 12 bases lay in between. The germline CDR1 and CDR2 sequences are SGDLS and YYNGEE. This CDR3 spans 13 amino acids. The CDR3 is CASSPDSNYGYTF. The CDR3 bases are TGTGCCAGCTCGCCGGACAGCAACTATGGCTACACCTTC.

The V gene is TRBV5-1, the J gene TRBJ1-4; 9 bases match TRBD1. J lost 2 bases, V lost 4 bases, and 3 bases had no gene match. The CDR3 runs 15 residues. CDR1 is SGHRS, CDR2 YFSETQ, per germline. Here the CDR3 reads CASSRTGATNEKLFF. CDR3 nucleotide sequence: TGCGCCAGCAGCCGGACAGGGGCCACTAATGAAAAACTGTTTTTT.

The CDR3 DNA follows: TGTGCCAGTAGTATCGGGACTAACTCCTACGAGCAGTACTTC. Its translation is CASSIGTNSYEQYF. The chain is built from TRBV19 and TRBJ2-7; 7 nucleotides match TRBD2. This CDR3 is built from 14 residues. Germline V gives CDR1 LNHDA, CDR2 SQIVND (reference sequence). The V and J ends lost 3 bases and 0 bases, in that order; junction bases with no gene match: 2.

The V gene is TRBV5-4, the J gene TRBJ1-2, with D possibly matching TRBD1 (6 bases). The CDR3 covers 14 residues. The germline gives CDR1 SGHNT, CDR2 YYREEE (reference sequence). Trimming removed 1 base from V and 7 bases from J, with 14 bases in between. The CDR3 spells CASSLTSGVGGYTF. CDR3 nucleotides: TGTGCCAGCAGCTTGACCTCAGGGGTCGGTGGCTACACCTTC.

The chain recombines TRBV5-1 with TRBJ2-2; D is perhaps TRBD1 (6 bases). The CDR3 extends over 16 amino acids. Germline loops: CDR1 SGHRS, CDR2 YFSETQ. V was shortened by 5 bases and J by 5 bases, with 19 bases between the two germline ends. CDR3 amino acids: CASRSRPGTGTGELFF. The CDR3 DNA is TGCGCCAGCAGATCTAGACCCGGAACAGGGACCGGGGAGCTGTTTTTT. Combining the CDR3 with reference TRBV5-1 and TRBJ2-2 gives the whole variable domain KAGVTQTPRYLIKTRGQQVTLSCSPISGHRSVSWYQQTPGQGLQFLFEYFSETQRNKGNFPGRFSGRQFSNSRSEMNVSTLELGDSALYLCASRSRPGTGTGELFFGEGSRLTVL.

The V and J genes are TRBV5-1 and TRBJ2-7, with D perhaps assigned TRBD1 or TRBD2 (6 bases each). The germline V gene has CDR1 SGHRS and CDR2 YFSETQ. V lost 8 bases, J lost 6 bases, and 21 bases lay in between. This CDR3 comprises 14 residues. In DNA, the CDR3 is TGCGCCAGTACCCCCCCGGGGGCGCAGGTCGAGCAGTACTTC. It is translated as CASTPPGAQVEQYF.

Remarks on this clone: This same CDR3 is encoded by further DNA sequences in the sample. The chain carries TRBV5-1 and TRBJ1-2; 8 bases fit TRBD1. Trimming at V came to 5 bases and at J to 0 bases, leaving 6 bases not matched to a gene. Per the germline V gene, CDR1 is SGHRS and CDR2 is YFSETQ. The CDR3 is made up of 15 amino acids. CDR3: CASSPGDRTNYGYTF. The DNA of the CDR3 is TGCGCCAGCAGTCCCGGGGACAGGACTAACTATGGCTACACCTTC. Variable domain in full (rest from reference TRBV5-1 and TRBJ1-2): KAGVTQTPRYLIKTRGQQVTLSCSPISGHRSVSWYQQTPGQGLQFLFEYFSETQRNKGNFPGRFSGRQFSNSRSEMNVSTLELGDSALYLCASSPGDRTNYGYTFGSGTRLTVV.

The chain combines TRBV5-1 with TRBJ1-5, with D maybe TRBD1 (5 bases). This CDR3 spans 17 amino acids. Germline-derived CDR1 and CDR2 are SGHRS and YFSETQ. Trimming removed 4 bases at V and 7 bases at J, with 24 bases between. The CDR3 DNA reads TGCGCCAGCAGCCTCACCCCAGGTGGAGGGGTGGGCCAGCCCCAGCATTTT. It translates to CASSLTPGGGVGQPQHF.

The chain recombines TRBV11-2 with TRBJ1-4, with 7 bases aligning to TRBD1. Germline V CDR1 and CDR2: SGHAT, FQNNGV. J was trimmed by 6 bases and V by 5 bases; bases with no gene match: 3. This CDR3 is 13 amino acids long. Here the CDR3 reads CASSRGRHEKLFF. CDR3 coding DNA: TGTGCCAGCAGCAGGGGGCGCCATGAAAAACTGTTTTTT.

This clone has more than one count but fewer than ten. The gene calls are TRBV27 and TRBJ2-5, with TRBD2 matching 7 bases. CDR1 and CDR2 (germline): MNHEY, SMNVEV (reference sequence). After removal of 3 bases from V and 2 bases from J, the junction contained 6 bases not matched to a gene. The CDR3 extends over 15 amino acids. CDR3 sequence: CASSFGLGRQETQYF. The CDR3 coding sequence is TGTGCCAGCAGTTTCGGACTAGGTAGACAAGAGACCCAGTACTTC.

This chain uses TRBV25-1 with TRBJ1-2; possibly TRBD1 for D (5 bases). The CDR3 runs 14 residues. The V gene lost 3 bases and the J gene lost 7 bases, with 15 bases spanning the gap. In germline, CDR1 is MGHDK, CDR2 SYGVNS. The CDR3 loop reads CASSDMRQSFGYTF. Here the CDR3 DNA reads TGTGCCAGCAGTGATATGCGACAGTCATTTGGCTACACCTTC.

For this clone: Other nucleotide sequences from this sample produce the same CDR3. The rearrangement uses TRBV11-2 and TRBJ2-7; 7 bases fit TRBD2. With V trimmed by 0 bases and J by 5 bases, 4 bases remained unmatched. The CDR3 totals 14 residues. Per germline, CDR1 SGHAT and CDR2 FQNNGV. This CDR3 reads CASSLEGRGDEQYF. CDR3 nucleotides: TGTGCCAGCAGCTTAGAAGGGAGGGGTGACGAGCAGTACTTC.

V and J are TRBV28 and TRBJ2-7; a weak D match, TRBD1 (5 bases). V was clipped by 4 bases and J by 0 bases, with 13 bases between them. The V gene's germline CDR1 is MDHEN and CDR2 SYDVKM. The CDR3 is made up of 15 amino acids. The CDR3 bases are TGTGCCAGCAGTTCCACAGGCCTCCTCTCCTACGAGCAGTACTTC. It specifies CASSSTGLLSYEQYF.

DNA of the CDR3: TGTGCCTCAGCGGGAGATCTTTTGAATGAGCAGTTCTTC. As protein: CASAGDLLNEQFF. This chain uses TRBV6-1 with TRBJ2-1; 8 nucleotides line up with TRBD2. Germline V gives CDR1 MNHNS, CDR2 SASEGT. This CDR3 is built from 13 residues. V was clipped by 11 bases and J by 7 bases; unmatched bases: 10.

The rearrangement links TRBV13 to TRBJ2-3; TRBD2 is a possible D gene (7 bases). Trimming pared 5 bases from V and 4 bases from J, leaving 25 bases between. Germline CDR1 PRHDT, CDR2 FYEKMQ (reference sequence). The CDR3 runs to 18 residues. This CDR3 reads CASSHWRGQPGSADTQYF. CDR3 DNA: TGTGCCAGCAGCCATTGGCGGGGGCAGCCTGGGAGTGCAGATACGCAGTATTTT.

The J gene is TRBJ1-5, the V gene TRBV27; D perhaps matches TRBD1 (5 bases). CDR1 is MNHEY and CDR2 is SMNVEV in the germline V gene (reference sequence). V lost 2 bases to trimming and J lost 6 bases, with 5 bases between them. The CDR3 totals 12 residues. The CDR3 bases are TGTGCCAGCAGTTTAGGGGGTCAGCCCCAGCATTTT. This encodes CASSLGGQPQHF.

This clone was observed a handful of times. V gene TRBV19 combines with J gene TRBJ2-7, with D perhaps TRBD2 (6 bases). The germline gives CDR1 LNHDA, CDR2 SQIVND (reference sequence). V was cut by 2 bases and J by 0 bases, with 14 bases left in between. CDR3 size: 16 residues. The CDR3 bases are TGTGCCAGTAGTATATTCCCGGGAGAGGACTCCTACGAGCAGTACTTC. Encoded protein: CASSIFPGEDSYEQYF.

V usage is TRBV7-8 and J usage is TRBJ1-2, with a possible D match to TRBD1 (6 bases). The CDR3 runs 12 residues. Germline values: CDR1 SGHVS, CDR2 FQNEAQ. Trimming stripped 3 bases from V and 5 bases from J, with 7 bases between. CDR3 nucleotides: TGTGCCAGCAGCTTGGACAGATATGGCTACACCTTC. The encoded protein is CASSLDRYGYTF.

The chain carries TRBV5-1 and TRBJ2-7, with 9 positions matching TRBD2. The CDR3 loop spans 16 amino acids. CDR1 SGHRS and CDR2 YFSETQ come from the germline V gene. V was clipped by 4 bases and J by 2 bases; unmatched bases: 10. Here the CDR3 DNA reads TGCGCCAGCAGCCGGGATTCTTTAGCGGGAGCCTACGAGCAGTACTTC. Its translation: CASSRDSLAGAYEQYF.

This clone is a singleton in its sample. The J gene is TRBJ1-5, the V gene TRBV7-9, with 7 bases matching TRBD1. With 5 bases clipped from V and 5 bases from J, the junction kept 6 bases outside the gene matches. Germline V gene data show CDR1 as SEHNR and CDR2 as FQNEAQ (reference sequence). The CDR3 runs to 14 residues. CDR3: CASSVTGAHQPQHF. The CDR3 coding sequence is TGTGCCAGCAGCGTCACAGGGGCCCATCAGCCCCAGCATTTT. Combining the CDR3 with reference TRBV7-9 and TRBJ1-5 gives the whole variable domain DTGVSQNPRHKITKRGQNVTFRCDPISEHNRLYWYRQTLGQGPEFLTYFQNEAQLEKSRLLSDRFSAERPKGSFSTLEIQRTEQGDSAMYLCASSVTGAHQPQHFGDGTRLSIL.

This clone was seen just once. The V gene is TRBV4-3, the J gene TRBJ1-3; unclear D gene. V lost 0 bases and J 4 bases, leaving 10 bases between the germline ends. CDR1 LGHNA and CDR2 YSLEER come from the germline V gene. The CDR3 covers 15 residues. CDR3 in amino acids: CASSQEKGMGNTIYF. CDR3 coding DNA: TGCGCCAGCAGCCAAGAAAAGGGTATGGGAAACACCATATATTTT.

This clone was counted at least ten times. This chain uses TRBV5-1 with TRBJ2-7, with 8 bases identical to TRBD1. Germline lookup yields CDR1 SGHRS and CDR2 YFSETQ. The CDR3 is 16 residues long. The ends lost 5 bases at V and 6 bases at J; junction bases unmatched: 16. For the CDR3, the DNA is TGCGCCAGCAGGTCAGCAGGGGGCCAGGGTAGGGCCGAGCAGTACTTC. Protein: CASRSAGGQGRAEQYF.

The genes are TRBV9 and TRBJ2-7; 12 bases align to TRBD1. Germline CDR1 SGDLS, CDR2 YYNGEE. This CDR3 comprises 15 residues. J was trimmed by 6 bases and V by 3 bases; bases with no gene match: 7. The CDR3 here is CASSEGQGASSEQYF. The CDR3 nucleotides read TGTGCCAGCAGCGAGGGACAGGGGGCCAGCTCCGAGCAGTACTTC.

J is TRBJ1-3 and V is TRBV7-6; D may be TRBD1 (6 bases). The V end was cut by 5 bases, the J end by 0 bases, with 14 bases between. The CDR3 has 16 residues. Germline CDR1 and CDR2: SGHVS and FNYEAQ. CDR3 residues: CASSPLQGPSGNTIYF. DNA of the CDR3: TGTGCCAGCAGCCCCCTCCAGGGGCCCTCTGGAAACACCATATATTTT.

V and J are TRBV30 and TRBJ2-7; D perhaps matches TRBD2 (6 bases). CDR1 is GTSNPN and CDR2 is SVGIG in the germline V gene (reference sequence). The CDR3 consists of 13 residues. Deletions cut 0 bases from V and 1 base from J, with 7 bases between. CDR3 loop: CAWSVEGSYEQYF. Written as DNA, the CDR3 is TGTGCCTGGAGTGTGGAGGGTTCCTACGAGCAGTACTTC.